A single sample gave rise to the 2 T cell receptor beta chains below, sequenced in a study of T cell responses to AZD1222 COVID-19 vaccine. Libraries were prepared by immunoSEQ multiplex PCR; TCRdb keeps only in-frame clonotypes and omits some of them. The table shows 54,000 or so clones, with around 90% occurring only once. This material consisted of peripheral blood, taken on day 0 of AZD1222 vaccination. These receptors came from an adult in good health.

The J gene is TRBJ1-5, the V gene TRBV4-1; TRBD1 matches at 7 bases. V was pared by 0 bases and J by 0 bases, with 11 bases of the junction left unmatched. This CDR3 is 19 amino acids long. Germline values: CDR1 MGHRA, CDR2 YSYEKL. The CDR3 here is CASSQEASGQSNSNQPQHF. The CDR3 nucleotides read TGCGCCAGCAGCCAAGAAGCATCGGGACAGTCTAATAGCAATCAGCCCCAGCATTTT.

The chain's CDR3 is CASSPGENTEAFF. The CDR3, as DNA: TGTGCCAGCTCACCCGGAGAGAACACTGAAGCTTTCTTT. The genes are TRBV18 and TRBJ1-1; the D is unclear. Germline V CDR1 and CDR2: KGHSH, LQKENI. V lost 3 bases and J 1 base, leaving 6 bases between the germline ends. CDR3 length: 13 residues.